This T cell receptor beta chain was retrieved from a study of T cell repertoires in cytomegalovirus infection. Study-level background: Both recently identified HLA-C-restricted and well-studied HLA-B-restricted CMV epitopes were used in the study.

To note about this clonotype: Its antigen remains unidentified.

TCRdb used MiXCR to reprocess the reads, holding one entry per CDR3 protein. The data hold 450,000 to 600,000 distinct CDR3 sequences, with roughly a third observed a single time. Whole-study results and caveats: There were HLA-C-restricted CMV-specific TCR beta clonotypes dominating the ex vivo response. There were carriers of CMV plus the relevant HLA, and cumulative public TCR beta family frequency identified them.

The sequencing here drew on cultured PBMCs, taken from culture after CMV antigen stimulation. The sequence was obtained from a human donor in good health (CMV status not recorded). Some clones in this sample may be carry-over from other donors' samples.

In DNA, the CDR3 is TGTGCCAGCAGCTTATTCGGGACTAGCGGGAGAAATGAGCAGTTCTTC. Its protein is CASSLFGTSGRNEQFF. V is TRBV11-3 and J is TRBJ2-1, with 14 bases matching TRBD2. This CDR3 contains 16 residues. Germline assignment: CDR1 SGHNT and CDR2 YENEEA. The V gene end was trimmed by 2 bases and the J gene end by 7 bases; junction bases not matched to a gene: 4.